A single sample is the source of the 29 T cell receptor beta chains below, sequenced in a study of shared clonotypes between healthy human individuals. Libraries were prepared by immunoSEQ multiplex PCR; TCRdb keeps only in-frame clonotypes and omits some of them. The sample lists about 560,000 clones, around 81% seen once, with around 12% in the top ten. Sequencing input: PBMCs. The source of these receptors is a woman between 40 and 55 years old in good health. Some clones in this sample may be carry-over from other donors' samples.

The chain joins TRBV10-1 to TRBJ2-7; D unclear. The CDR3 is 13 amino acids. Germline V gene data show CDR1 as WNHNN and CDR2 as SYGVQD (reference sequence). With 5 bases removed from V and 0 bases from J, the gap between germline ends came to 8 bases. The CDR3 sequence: CASSSSNSYEQYF. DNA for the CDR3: TGCGCCAGCAGTTCAAGCAACTCCTACGAGCAGTACTTC.

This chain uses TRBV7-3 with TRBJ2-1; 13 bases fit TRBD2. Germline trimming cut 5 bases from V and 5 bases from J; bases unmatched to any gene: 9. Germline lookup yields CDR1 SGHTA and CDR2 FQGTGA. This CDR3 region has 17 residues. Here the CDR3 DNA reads TGTGCCAGCAGCCCGCGCCCGGGACTAGCGGGGAACAATGAGCAGTTCTTC. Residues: CASSPRPGLAGNNEQFF.

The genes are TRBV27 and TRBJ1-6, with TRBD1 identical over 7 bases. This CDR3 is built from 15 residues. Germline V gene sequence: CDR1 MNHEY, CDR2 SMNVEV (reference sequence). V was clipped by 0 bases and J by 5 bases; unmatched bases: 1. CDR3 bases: TGTGCCAGCAGTTTATCCAGGGGGAATAATTCACCCCTCCACTTT. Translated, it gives CASSLSRGNNSPLHF.

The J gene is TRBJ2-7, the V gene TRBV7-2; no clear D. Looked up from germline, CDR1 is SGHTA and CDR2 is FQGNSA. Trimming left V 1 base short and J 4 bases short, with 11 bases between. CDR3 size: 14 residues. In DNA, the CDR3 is TGTGCCAGCAGCTTAGGCGTCACCACGTACGAGCAGTACTTC. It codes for CASSLGVTTYEQYF.

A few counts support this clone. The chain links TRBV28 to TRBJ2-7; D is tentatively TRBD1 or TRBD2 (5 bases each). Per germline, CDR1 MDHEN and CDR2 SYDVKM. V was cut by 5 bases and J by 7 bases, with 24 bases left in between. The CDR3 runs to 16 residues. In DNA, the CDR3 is TGTGCCAGCAGTCTTACGGCCGACCCGCAGGGCGGGGAGCAGTACTTC. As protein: CASSLTADPQGGEQYF.

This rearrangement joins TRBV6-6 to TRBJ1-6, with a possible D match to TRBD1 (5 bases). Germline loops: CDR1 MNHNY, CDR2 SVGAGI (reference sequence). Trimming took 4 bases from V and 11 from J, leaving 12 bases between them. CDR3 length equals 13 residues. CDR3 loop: CASSSGGTAPLHF. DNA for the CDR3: TGTGCCAGCAGTTCGGGTGGGACCGCACCCCTCCACTTT.

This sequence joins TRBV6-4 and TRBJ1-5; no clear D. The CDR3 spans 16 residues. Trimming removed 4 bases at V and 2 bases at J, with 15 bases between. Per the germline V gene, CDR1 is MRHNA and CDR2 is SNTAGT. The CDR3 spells CASSGIREKGNQPQHF. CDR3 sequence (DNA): TGTGCCAGCAGTGGAATAAGGGAGAAGGGCAATCAGCCCCAGCATTTT.

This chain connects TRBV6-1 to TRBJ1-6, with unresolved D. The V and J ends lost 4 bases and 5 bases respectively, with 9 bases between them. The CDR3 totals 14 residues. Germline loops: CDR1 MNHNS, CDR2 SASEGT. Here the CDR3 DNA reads TGTGCCAGCAGTGTTCAGGAGAATAATTCACCCCTCCACTTT. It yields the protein CASSVQENNSPLHF.

CDR3 amino acids: CASSSGAYEQYF. The CDR3 bases are TGTGCCAGTAGTAGCGGGGCTTACGAGCAGTACTTC. The chain combines TRBV19 with TRBJ2-7, with a possible D match to TRBD2 (6 bases). This CDR3 spans 12 amino acids. The V end was cut by 4 bases, the J end by 4 bases, with 8 bases between. Germline CDR1 is LNHDA and CDR2 is SQIVND (reference sequence).

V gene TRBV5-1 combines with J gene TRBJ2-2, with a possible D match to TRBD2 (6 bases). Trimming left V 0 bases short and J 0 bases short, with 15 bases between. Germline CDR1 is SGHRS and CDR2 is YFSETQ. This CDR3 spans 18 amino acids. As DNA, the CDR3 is TGCGCCAGCAGCTTGGGATATGGCGGGACTGCGAACACCGGGGAGCTGTTTTTT. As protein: CASSLGYGGTANTGELFF. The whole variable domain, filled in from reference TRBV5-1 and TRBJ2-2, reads KAGVTQTPRYLIKTRGQQVTLSCSPISGHRSVSWYQQTPGQGLQFLFEYFSETQRNKGNFPGRFSGRQFSNSRSEMNVSTLELGDSALYLCASSLGYGGTANTGELFFGEGSRLTVL.

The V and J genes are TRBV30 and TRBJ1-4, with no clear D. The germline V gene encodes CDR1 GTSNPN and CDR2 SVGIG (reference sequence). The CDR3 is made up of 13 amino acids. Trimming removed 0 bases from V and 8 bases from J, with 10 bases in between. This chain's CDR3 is CAWSVGRREKLFF. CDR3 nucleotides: TGTGCCTGGAGTGTGGGTCGGAGGGAAAAACTGTTTTTT.

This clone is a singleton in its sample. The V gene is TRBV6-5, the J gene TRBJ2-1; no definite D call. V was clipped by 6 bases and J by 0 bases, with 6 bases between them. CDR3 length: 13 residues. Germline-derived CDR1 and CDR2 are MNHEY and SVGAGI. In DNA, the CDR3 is TGTGCCAGCAGGAGGTACTCCTACAATGAGCAGTTCTTC. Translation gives CASRRYSYNEQFF.

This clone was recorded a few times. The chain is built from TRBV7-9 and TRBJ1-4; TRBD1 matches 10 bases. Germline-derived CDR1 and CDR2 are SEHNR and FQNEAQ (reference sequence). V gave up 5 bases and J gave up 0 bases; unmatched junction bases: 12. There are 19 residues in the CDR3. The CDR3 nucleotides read TGTGCCAGCAGCCAACCCCGGGACAGGGGAATATCAACTAATGAAAAACTGTTTTTT. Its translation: CASSQPRDRGISTNEKLFF.

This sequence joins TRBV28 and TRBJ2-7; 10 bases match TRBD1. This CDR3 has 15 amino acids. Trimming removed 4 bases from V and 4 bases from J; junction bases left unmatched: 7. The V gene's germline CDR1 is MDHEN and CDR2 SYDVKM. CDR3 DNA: TGTGCCAGCAGTTCCACCGGGACAGGGGTATACGAGCAGTACTTC. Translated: CASSSTGTGVYEQYF.

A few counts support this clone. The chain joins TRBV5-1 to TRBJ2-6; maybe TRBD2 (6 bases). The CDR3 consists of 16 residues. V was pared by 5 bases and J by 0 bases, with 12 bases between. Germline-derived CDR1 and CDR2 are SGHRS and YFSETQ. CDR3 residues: CASRPGSLSGANVLTF. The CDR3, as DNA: TGCGCCAGCAGACCCGGGAGCCTCTCTGGGGCCAACGTCCTGACTTTC.

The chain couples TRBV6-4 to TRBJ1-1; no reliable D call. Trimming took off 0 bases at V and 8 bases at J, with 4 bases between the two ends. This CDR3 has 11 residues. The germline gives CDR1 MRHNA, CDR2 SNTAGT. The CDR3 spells CASSDSGEAFF. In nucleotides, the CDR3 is TGTGCCAGCAGTGACTCGGGAGAAGCTTTCTTT.

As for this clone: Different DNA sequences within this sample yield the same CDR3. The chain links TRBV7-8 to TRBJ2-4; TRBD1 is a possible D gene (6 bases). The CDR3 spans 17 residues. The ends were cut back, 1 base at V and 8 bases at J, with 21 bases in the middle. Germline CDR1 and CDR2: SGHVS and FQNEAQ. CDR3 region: CASSLEGAGASWDIQYF. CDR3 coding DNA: TGTGCCAGCAGCTTAGAGGGAGCAGGGGCCTCTTGGGACATTCAGTACTTC.

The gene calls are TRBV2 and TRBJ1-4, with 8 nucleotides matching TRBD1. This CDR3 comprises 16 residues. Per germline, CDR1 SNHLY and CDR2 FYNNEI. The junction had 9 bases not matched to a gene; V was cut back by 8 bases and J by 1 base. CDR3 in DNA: TGTGCCAGCGGCAGGGGGCGGTTTGTAACTAATGAAAAACTGTTTTTT. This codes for CASGRGRFVTNEKLFF.

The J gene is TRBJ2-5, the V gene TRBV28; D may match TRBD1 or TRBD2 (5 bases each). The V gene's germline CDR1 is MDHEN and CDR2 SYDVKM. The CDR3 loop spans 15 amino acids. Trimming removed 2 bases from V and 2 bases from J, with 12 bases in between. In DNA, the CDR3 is TGTGCCAGCAGTTTAACGTGGGGGTCACAAGAGACCCAGTACTTC. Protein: CASSLTWGSQETQYF. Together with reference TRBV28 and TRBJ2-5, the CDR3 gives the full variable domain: DVKVTQSSRYLVKRTGEKVFLECVQDMDHENMFWYRQDPGLGLRLIYFSYDVKMKEKGDIPEGYSVSREKKERFSLILESASTNQTSMYLCASSLTWGSQETQYFGPGTRLLVL.

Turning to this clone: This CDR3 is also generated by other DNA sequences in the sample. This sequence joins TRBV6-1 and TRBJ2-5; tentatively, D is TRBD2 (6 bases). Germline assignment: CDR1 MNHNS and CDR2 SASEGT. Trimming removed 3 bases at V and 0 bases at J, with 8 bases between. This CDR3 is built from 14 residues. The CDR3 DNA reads TGTGCCAGCAGTGATGGAGGGTACCAAGAGACCCAGTACTTC. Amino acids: CASSDGGYQETQYF.

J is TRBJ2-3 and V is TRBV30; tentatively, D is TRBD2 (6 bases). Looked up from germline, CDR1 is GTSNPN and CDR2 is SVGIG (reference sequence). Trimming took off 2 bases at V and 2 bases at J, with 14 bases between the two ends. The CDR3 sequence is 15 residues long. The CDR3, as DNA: TGTGCCTGGAGTTCGTCCGGGACTCTCACAGATACGCAGTATTTT. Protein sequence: CAWSSSGTLTDTQYF.

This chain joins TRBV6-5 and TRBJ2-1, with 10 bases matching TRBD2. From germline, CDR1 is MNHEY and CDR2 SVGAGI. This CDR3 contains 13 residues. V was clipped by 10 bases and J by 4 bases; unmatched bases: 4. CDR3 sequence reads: CATGTSEYNEQFF. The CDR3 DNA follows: TGTGCCACAGGGACTAGCGAGTACAATGAGCAGTTCTTC.

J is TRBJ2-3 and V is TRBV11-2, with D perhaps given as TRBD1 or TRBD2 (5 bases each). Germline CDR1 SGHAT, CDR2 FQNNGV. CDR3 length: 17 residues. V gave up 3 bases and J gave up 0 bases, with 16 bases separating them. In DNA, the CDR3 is TGTGCCAGCAGCTTTAGAGGGACCCAACTTAGCACAGATACGCAGTATTTT. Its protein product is CASSFRGTQLSTDTQYF.

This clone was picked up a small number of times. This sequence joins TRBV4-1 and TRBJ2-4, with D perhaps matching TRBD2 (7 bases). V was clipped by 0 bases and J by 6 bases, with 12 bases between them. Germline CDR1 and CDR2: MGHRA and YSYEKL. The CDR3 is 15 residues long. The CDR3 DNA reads TGCGCCAGCAGCCAAGATCCGGCGGGGGCAAACATTCAGTACTTC. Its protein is CASSQDPAGANIQYF.

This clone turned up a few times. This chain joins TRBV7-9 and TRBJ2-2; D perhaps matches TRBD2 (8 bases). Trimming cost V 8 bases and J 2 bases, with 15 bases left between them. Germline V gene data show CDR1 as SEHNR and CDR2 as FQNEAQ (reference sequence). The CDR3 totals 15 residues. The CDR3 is CASPGGGRNTGELFF. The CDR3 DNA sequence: TGTGCCAGCCCGGGAGGGGGCCGAAACACCGGGGAGCTGTTTTTT.

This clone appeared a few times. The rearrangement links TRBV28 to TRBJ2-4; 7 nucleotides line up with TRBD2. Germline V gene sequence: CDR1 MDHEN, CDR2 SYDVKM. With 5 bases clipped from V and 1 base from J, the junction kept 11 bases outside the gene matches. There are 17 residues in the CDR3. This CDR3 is CASSAWAGVEAKNIQYF. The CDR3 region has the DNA TGTGCCAGCAGTGCCTGGGCGGGGGTCGAGGCCAAAAACATTCAGTACTTC. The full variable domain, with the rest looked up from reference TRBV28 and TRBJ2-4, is DVKVTQSSRYLVKRTGEKVFLECVQDMDHENMFWYRQDPGLGLRLIYFSYDVKMKEKGDIPEGYSVSREKKERFSLILESASTNQTSMYLCASSAWAGVEAKNIQYFGAGTRLSVL.

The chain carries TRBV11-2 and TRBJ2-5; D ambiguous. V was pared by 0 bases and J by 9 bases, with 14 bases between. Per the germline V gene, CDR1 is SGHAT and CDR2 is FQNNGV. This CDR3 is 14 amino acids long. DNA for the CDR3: TGTGCCAGCAGCTTAGAACGGCGAAGTAGGGCCCAGTACTTC. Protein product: CASSLERRSRAQYF.

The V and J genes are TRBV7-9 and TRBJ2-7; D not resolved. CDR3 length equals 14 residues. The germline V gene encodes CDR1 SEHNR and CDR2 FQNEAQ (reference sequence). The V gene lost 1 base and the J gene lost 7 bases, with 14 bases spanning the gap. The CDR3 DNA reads TGTGCCAGCAGCTTAGATGGGGTCGGGCGGGAGCAGTACTTC. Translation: CASSLDGVGREQYF.

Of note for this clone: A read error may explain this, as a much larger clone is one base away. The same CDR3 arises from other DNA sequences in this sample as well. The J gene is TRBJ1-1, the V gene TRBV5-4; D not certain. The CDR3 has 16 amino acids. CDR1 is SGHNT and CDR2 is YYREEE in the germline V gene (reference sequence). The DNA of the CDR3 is TGTGCCAGCGGCTTCGAGGTAGATAAAATGAACACTGAAGCTTTCTTC. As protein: CASGFEVDKMNTEAFF.